This record looks at one T cell receptor (beta chain) sequence and its context. The germline V and J ends were trimmed by 1 base and 3 bases, with 9 bases remaining between them. The germline V gene encodes CDR1 LGHNA and CDR2 YNFKEQ. This CDR3 has 14 residues. Using immunoSEQ multiplex PCR, the repertoire was profiled, and TCRdb retains in-frame clones only, with some absent. Of about 290,000 clones in the sample, roughly 90% are singletons; the top ten hold about 1.7%. This specimen comes from a study of blood T cell repertoires in COVID-19. The participants were between 18 and 89 years old and came from roughly 24 US areas. Participants were placed into cohorts based on the clinical history they reported. Symptom resolution, clearance, or two negative PCRs marked the recovered donors of Cohort 3.

This sequence originates from a woman between 35 and 50 years old who had recovered from COVID-19. The genes are TRBV4-2 and TRBJ1-1, with D unresolved. The sample was PBMCs or T cells enriched from blood (not recorded which). CDR3 sequence: CASSQGSRDTEAFF. In DNA form, the CDR3 reads TGTGCCAGCAGCCAAGGGAGCCGGGACACTGAAGCTTTCTTT.